This is a list of T cell receptor beta chains from one sample in a study of CD8 T cells in Susac syndrome. TCRdb independently ran MiXCR on the immunoSEQ multiplex PCR reads; one entry per CDR3 protein. The data contain about 140,000 distinct CDR3 sequences, 85% to 95% of them singletons. Sequencing was carried out using CD4+ T cells from PBMCs. The origin of the receptors is a human donor with multiple sclerosis. The CDR3 runs from the conserved cysteine through the conserved F or W. Fields, in order: V gene, J gene, CDR3 protein.

TRBV30	TRBJ1-5	CAWSVAGQGYQPQHF
TRBV20-1	TRBJ1-1	CSARVDSYAHEAFF
TRBV20-1	TRBJ2-3	CSALGGNTDTQYF
TRBV7-6	TRBJ1-1	CASSLGWGTEAFF
TRBV9	TRBJ1-6	CASSVGGVSYNSPLHF
TRBV11-2	TRBJ1-2	CATSSHYGYTF
TRBV4-3	TRBJ2-3	CASSQDVGVARRADTQYF
TRBV19	TRBJ1-5	CASSMTGGNQPQHF
TRBV27	TRBJ2-7	CASSSYGTAFPYEQYF
TRBV2	TRBJ2-2	CASSEFVPGELFF
TRBV6-5	TRBJ2-1	CASSYRVSRTNYNEQFF
TRBV3-1	TRBJ2-1	CASSQELGLAVTLGQFF
TRBV28	TRBJ1-2	CASSSPTGASYGYTF
TRBV29-1	TRBJ1-3	CSVSSPQQRGRVVGDTIYF
TRBV6-2/TRBV6-3	TRBJ2-7	CASSYPHSTEQYF
TRBV25-1	TRBJ1-4	CASSDGRLNEKLFF
TRBV11-2	TRBJ2-4	CASSLSKNIQYF
TRBV10-2	TRBJ1-5	CASSQVSSPPGQPQHF
TRBV15	TRBJ1-3	CATSRGKVGQGSGNTIYF
TRBV27	TRBJ1-2	CASSHGTSGRGYTF
TRBV29-1	TRBJ1-1	CSVLLNRGGTEAFF
TRBV11-2	TRBJ2-3	CASSVRTSGIDTQYF
TRBV20-1	TRBJ1-5	CSARPSTGWANQPQHF
TRBV15	TRBJ2-1	CATSRDLTGDLGSEQFF
TRBV19	TRBJ2-1	CASSRTGTTYNEQFF
TRBV24-1	TRBJ2-3	CATSDFTDTQYF
TRBV4-3	TRBJ1-2	CASSQVSNPNYGYTF